This TCR beta chain was sequenced during a study of blood T cell repertoires in COVID-19 (dated by TCRdb to 2018 to 2021). Concerning the study at large: Samples covering the acute and convalescent phases of COVID-19 were provided by collaborators in the United States, Italy and Spain. The material from the prospective study consisted of cDNA or gDNA derived from T cells, B-cell-depleted T cells, or PBMCs. Subjects who had been exposed to COVID-19, were actively infected with it, or had recovered from it provided the deeply sampled blood TCRbeta repertoires that made up the dataset. The repertoires were released in a freely available public database intended as a resource for research on the immune response to SARS-CoV-2. Samples came from the ongoing ImmuneRACE study (first 160 participants) plus 1,254 subjects from 6 global collaborators. The sample metadata nearly always contained a de-identified subject ID, COVID-19 status, age in years and sex. HLA class I and class II types, where available, came from metadata supplied by the sample provider rather than from assay-based typing. The research as a whole found: The quantity of clinical and demographic metadata differed by source and by participant and was supplied without curation.

The table lists this clone with a count of one. It has no known antigen specificity. No base-level quality is on record; no much larger clone is a single base apart. Each collaborating institution followed its own protocols to collect whole blood in K2EDTA tubes. For TCRbeta analysis, collaborators shipped samples in one of three forms: frozen whole blood, isolated PBMCs, or DNA extracted from either of those sample types. TCRbeta CDR3 regions were amplified from genomic DNA using the immunoSEQ Assay, a bias-controlled multiplex PCR. As for the original processing: Within the assay, amplification of reference gene primers was used to estimate how many nucleated cells each sample contained. To quantify the absolute abundance of each unique TCRbeta CDR3 rearrangement, sequence reads were collapsed and filtered. For each sample, productive Simpson clonality was calculated by taking the square root of Simpson's diversity index across productive rearrangements. The table comes from immuneACCESS by way of TCRdb, which keeps in-frame sequences with V and J called. Part of the clones is missing from these tables; in studies checked, under half for an unresolved V gene and the rest for unknown reasons. V and J calls and clone size are copied from that table; D and trimming were computed from the DNA. This sample is represented by nearly 40,000 clones; approximately 80% of them were singletons. Roughly 15% of the sample is held by the ten biggest clonotypes.

CDR1 and CDR2 are drawn from the germline V gene: SNHLY, FYNNEI. Spanning cysteine to phenylalanine, the CDR3 consists of 15 amino acids. This entry keeps only the CDR3 DNA: 45 bases, framed from base 1. Germline trimming: 5 bases from V, 2 bases from J; junction bases outside gene matches: 5. Sequencing was performed on peripheral blood. The V gene is TRBV2 and the J gene is TRBJ2-3; a stretch of 9 junction bases matches TRBD2. The receptor comes from a man in his fifties with active or convalescent COVID-19. Here the CDR3 is given as CASSLASGVTDTQYF. The DNA sequence reads TGTGCCAGCAGTTTGGCTAGCGGGGTCACAGATACGCAGTATTTT. The full variable domain, with segments outside the CDR3 supplied by the reference TRBV2 and TRBJ2-3 proteins, appears as EPEVTQTPSHQVTQMGQEVILRCVPISNHLYFYWYRQILGQKVEFLVSFYNNEISEKSEIFDDQFSVERPDGSNFTLKIRSTKLEDSAMYFCASSLASGVTDTQYFGPGTRLTVL.